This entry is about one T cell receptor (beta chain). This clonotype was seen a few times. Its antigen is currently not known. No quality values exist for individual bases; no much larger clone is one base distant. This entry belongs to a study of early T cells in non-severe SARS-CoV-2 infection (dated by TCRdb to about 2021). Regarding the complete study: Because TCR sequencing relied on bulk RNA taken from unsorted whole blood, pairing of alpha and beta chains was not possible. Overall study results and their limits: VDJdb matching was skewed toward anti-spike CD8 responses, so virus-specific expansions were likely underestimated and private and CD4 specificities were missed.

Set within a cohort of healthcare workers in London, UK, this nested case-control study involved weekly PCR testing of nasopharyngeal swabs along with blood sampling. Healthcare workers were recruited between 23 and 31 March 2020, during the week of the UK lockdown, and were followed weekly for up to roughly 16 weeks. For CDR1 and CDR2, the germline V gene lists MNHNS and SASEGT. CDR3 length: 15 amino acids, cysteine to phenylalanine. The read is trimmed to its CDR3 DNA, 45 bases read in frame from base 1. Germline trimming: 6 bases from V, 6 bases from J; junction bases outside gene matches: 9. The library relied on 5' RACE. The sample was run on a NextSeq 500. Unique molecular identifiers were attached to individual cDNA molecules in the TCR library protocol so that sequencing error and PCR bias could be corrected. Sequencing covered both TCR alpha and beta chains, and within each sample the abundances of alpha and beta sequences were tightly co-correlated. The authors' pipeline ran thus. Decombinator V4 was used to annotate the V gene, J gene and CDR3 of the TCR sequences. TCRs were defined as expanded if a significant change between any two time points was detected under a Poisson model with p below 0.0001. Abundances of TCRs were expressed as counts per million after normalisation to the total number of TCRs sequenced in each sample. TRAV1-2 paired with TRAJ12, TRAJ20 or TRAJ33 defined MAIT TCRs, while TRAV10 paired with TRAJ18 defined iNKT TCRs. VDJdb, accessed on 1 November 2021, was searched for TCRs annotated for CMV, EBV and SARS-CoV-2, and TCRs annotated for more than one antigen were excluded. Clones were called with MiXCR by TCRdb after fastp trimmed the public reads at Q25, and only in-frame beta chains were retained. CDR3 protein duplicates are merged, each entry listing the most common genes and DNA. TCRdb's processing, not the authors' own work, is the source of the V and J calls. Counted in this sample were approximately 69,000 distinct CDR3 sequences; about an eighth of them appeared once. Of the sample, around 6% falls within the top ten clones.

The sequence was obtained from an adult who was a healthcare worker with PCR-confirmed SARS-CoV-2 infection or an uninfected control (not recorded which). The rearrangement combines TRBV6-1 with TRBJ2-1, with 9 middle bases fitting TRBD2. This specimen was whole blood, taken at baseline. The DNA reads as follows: TGTGCCAGCAGCCCTGTAGCGGGAGAGGGCAATGAGCAGTTCTTC. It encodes CASSPVAGEGNEQFF.